The 15 T cell receptor beta chains listed next were all sequenced from one sample in a study of CD8 T cells in ankylosing spondylitis. TCRdb called the 5' RACE reads again in MiXCR, with one record for every CDR3 protein. The table records some 240,000 distinct CDR3 sequences, around 9.2% of them present only once. Sequenced input: blood, either unsorted or a sorted T cell fraction (not recorded which). The receptors derive from a male donor with ankylosing spondylitis or in good health (not recorded which).

This clonotype has a count of ten or more. This chain uses TRBV3-1 with TRBJ2-7; 9 nucleotides line up with TRBD2. The CDR3 extends over 20 amino acids. Per germline, CDR1 LGHDT and CDR2 YNNKEL (reference sequence). Losses at the gene ends were 7 bases for V and 5 bases for J; bases not matched to a gene: 27. CDR3 loop: CASNYQLRRLAGRVCHEQYF. The CDR3 DNA sequence: TGTGCCAGCAACTACCAACTCAGGCGGCTAGCGGGAAGGGTTTGCCACGAGCAGTACTTC.

This clonotype occurred many times. One end of the junction varies from germline; a read error may be responsible. V gene TRBV5-1 combines with J gene TRBJ2-7; 9 bases agree with TRBD1. This CDR3 has 14 amino acids. Germline loops: CDR1 SGHRS, CDR2 YFSETQ. The CDR3 region has the DNA TGTGCCAGCAGTTCCGGGACAGGGTCCTACGAGCAGTACTTC. This codes for CASSSGTGSYEQYF.

This clonotype showed up many times. The J gene is TRBJ2-1, the V gene TRBV7-8; TRBD1 or TRBD2 may be the D gene (5 bases each). Trimming shortened V by 1 base and J by 6 bases, and 10 bases separated the two germline ends. The length of the CDR3 is 14 residues. Germline V lookup: CDR1 SGHVS, CDR2 FQNEAQ. The CDR3 reads CASSLGDVTNEQFF. CDR3 nucleotide sequence: TGTGCCAGCAGCTTAGGGGACGTCACCAATGAGCAGTTCTTC.

This clonotype was observed at least ten times. The rearrangement uses TRBV5-1 and TRBJ2-7, with TRBD1 as a possible D gene (5 bases). There are 15 residues in the CDR3. Trimming took 6 bases from V and 3 from J, leaving 19 bases between them. The germline CDR1 and CDR2 sequences are SGHRS and YFSETQ. CDR3 loop: CASKGDQGIVYEQYF. Here the CDR3 DNA reads TGCGCCAGCAAGGGCGATCAGGGAATCGTCTACGAGCAGTACTTC.

The chain links TRBV18 to TRBJ2-3, with D tentatively TRBD1 or TRBD2 (6 bases each). Trimming removed 3 bases at V and 6 bases at J, with 19 bases between. This CDR3 has 16 amino acids. CDR1 is KGHSH and CDR2 is LQKENI in the germline V gene. CDR3 coding DNA: TGTGCCAGCTCACCCCTGAACGGGGGCCGCATGGATACGCAGTATTTT. Its translation: CASSPLNGGRMDTQYF.

This clonotype was recorded once. A much bigger clone sits one base away, suggesting this may be a read error. The chain recombines TRBV6-4 with TRBJ1-6; tentative D call: TRBD1 (5 bases). Germline lookup yields CDR1 MRHNA and CDR2 SNTAGT. The CDR3 contains 13 residues. CDR3 sequence reads: CASKQGDNSPLQF. The CDR3 nucleotides read TGTGCCAGCAAGCAGGGAGATAATTCACCCCTCCAATTT.

The chain is built from TRBV2 and TRBJ2-7; D is unresolved. The germline CDR1 and CDR2 sequences are SNHLY and FYNNEI. The CDR3 extends over 14 amino acids. Trimming removed 5 bases at V and 4 bases at J, with 15 bases between. CDR3 residues: CASSQTPSVYEQYF. The CDR3 coding sequence is TGTGCCAGCAGTCAGACCCCATCGGTGTACGAGCAGTACTTC.

There are many counts of this clonotype. This rearrangement joins TRBV29-1 to TRBJ2-4; D might be TRBD2 (6 bases). The CDR3 is made up of 14 amino acids. Germline CDR1 reads SQVTM; CDR2 reads ANQGSEA. Trimming removed 5 bases at V and 2 bases at J, with 13 bases between. CDR3 DNA sequence: TGCAGCGTTACCCTAGGAGGGTCCAAAAACATTCAGTACTTC. It codes for CSVTLGGSKNIQYF.

This clonotype was counted at least ten times. The genes are TRBV5-1 and TRBJ2-3; 8 bases match TRBD1. Germline V lookup: CDR1 SGHRS, CDR2 YFSETQ. V trimming: 4 bases; J trimming: 0 bases; junction bases outside the gene matches: 4. This CDR3 spans 15 amino acids. The CDR3 nucleotides are TGCGCCAGCAGCCCGGGACAGGAGAGCACAGATACGCAGTATTTT. Protein product: CASSPGQESTDTQYF.

The table lists this clonotype with many counts. The CDR3 reads CASRTGPNTEAFF. The CDR3 nucleotides are TGTGCCAGCAGAACAGGCCCGAACACTGAAGCTTTCTTT. This chain connects TRBV7-3 to TRBJ1-1, with D possibly being TRBD1 (5 bases). This CDR3 comprises 13 residues. Trimming removed 6 bases at V and 1 base at J, with 9 bases between. In germline, CDR1 is SGHTA, CDR2 FQGTGA.

The table lists this clonotype with many counts. V gene TRBV15 combines with J gene TRBJ2-2; D is possibly TRBD2 (5 bases). The CDR3 extends over 15 amino acids. The V end lost 0 bases, the J end lost 5 bases, and 10 bases lay between the germline ends. Germline loops: CDR1 LNHNV, CDR2 YYDKDF (reference sequence). This CDR3 reads CATSRDIGGTGELFF. CDR3 nucleotide sequence: TGTGCCACCAGCAGAGATATCGGAGGAACCGGGGAGCTGTTTTTT.

This chain connects TRBV4-3 to TRBJ2-1; no firm D call. V dropped 0 bases and J dropped 0 bases, with 15 bases sitting between them. The CDR3 sequence is 18 residues long. Per germline, CDR1 LGHNA and CDR2 YSLEER. Here the CDR3 DNA reads TGCGCCAGCAGCCAAGAGTCCCCCCTATCTTTCTCCTACAATGAGCAGTTCTTC. Protein: CASSQESPLSFSYNEQFF.

This clonotype was seen at least ten times. The chain is built from TRBV7-9 and TRBJ2-5, with 8 bases that match TRBD1. From germline, CDR1 is SEHNR and CDR2 FQNEAQ (reference sequence). There are 13 residues in the CDR3. The V segment lost 5 bases and the J segment 3 bases; nucleotides outside the gene matches: 2. The CDR3 loop reads CASSKQGEETQYF. The CDR3 DNA is TGTGCCAGCAGCAAACAGGGGGAAGAGACCCAGTACTTC.

In this sample, this clonotype turned up many times. The rearrangement joins TRBV20-1 to TRBJ2-3; D might be TRBD1 or TRBD2, each matching 5 bases. Germline CDR1 reads DFQATT; CDR2 reads SNEGSKA (reference sequence). The CDR3 is 15 amino acids. The ends were cut back, 3 bases at V and 2 bases at J, with 15 bases in the middle. The chain's CDR3 is CSASIGTELTDTQYF. CDR3 in DNA: TGCAGTGCTAGCATCGGGACGGAGCTCACAGATACGCAGTATTTT.

This clonotype was picked up many times. The gene calls are TRBV7-2 and TRBJ2-5, with D perhaps given as TRBD1 or TRBD2 (6 bases each). Per the germline V gene, CDR1 is SGHTA and CDR2 is FQGNSA. There are 14 residues in the CDR3. The V and J ends lost 5 bases and 5 bases respectively, with 15 bases between them. The chain's CDR3 is CASSLDYQGETQYF. Written as DNA, the CDR3 is TGTGCCAGCAGCCTGGACTACCAGGGGGAGACCCAGTACTTC.